This T cell receptor beta chain was recorded in a study of blood T cells in healthy people across ages. Study-wide background: T cells yielded about one barcoded beta molecule per two cells through template switching.

Together with a sample-barcoded 5' primer, a J-beta primer mix was included in a second PCR lasting about 6 to 11 cycles. A tag from a template-switch adaptor with 12 random nucleotides marked each cDNA molecule. TCRdb fed the 5' RACE reads into MiXCR, producing one record per CDR3 protein. The table includes around 800,000 distinct CDR3 sequences, about 53% detected once. Ranging in age from about 6 to 90, the donors were healthy Caucasian individuals from Russia. Sequencing was carried out using blood. This TCR was sampled from an elderly man in good health.

CDR3 in amino acids: CASSMGQGGEQYF. DNA for the CDR3: TGTGCCAGCAGCATGGGACAGGGAGGCGAGCAGTACTTC. This chain joins TRBV7-9 and TRBJ2-7, with 9 bases identical to TRBD1. Per the germline V gene, CDR1 is SEHNR and CDR2 is FQNEAQ (reference sequence). There are 13 residues in the CDR3. The ends lost 5 bases at V and 6 bases at J; junction bases unmatched: 5.